A single TCR beta chain is shown here with its context. No antigen is known for it. Trimming pared 1 base from V and 7 bases from J, leaving 9 bases between. The CDR3 is 13 residues long. Per germline, CDR1 WSHSY and CDR2 SAAADI. These data belong to a study of T cell responses to AZD1222 COVID-19 vaccine. The data were produced by immunoSEQ multiplex PCR, yet TCRdb's version contains in-frame clones alone and is incomplete. The table records about 130,000 clones, approximately 80% of them present only once. Study-level findings and limits: Seropositive status at baseline applied to only 5 to 7 AZD1222 recipients.

The chain uses TRBV10-2 and TRBJ2-3, with no clear D. The sequences come from peripheral blood, collected on day 0 of AZD1222 vaccination. This clonotype was sampled from an adult in good health. CDR3 coding DNA: TGCGCCAGCAGTGAGTTACGAGGAAATACGCAGTATTTT. Protein: CASSELRGNTQYF.